One sample yielded the 31 T cell receptor beta chains listed below, sequenced in a study of blood T cell repertoires in COVID-19. TCRdb's copy holds only in-frame clones and misses some; the assay was immunoSEQ multiplex PCR. This sample has 30,000 to 40,000 clones, with more than 85% found just once. Sequencing input: peripheral blood. The receptors here all came from a woman older than 75 with acute or convalescent COVID-19.

The genes are TRBV7-8 and TRBJ1-4; possibly TRBD1 for D (5 bases). The CDR3 totals 15 residues. Germline V gene sequence: CDR1 SGHVS, CDR2 FQNEAQ. V lost 3 bases and J 1 base, leaving 9 bases between the germline ends. The CDR3: CASSFQGGTNEKLFF. The CDR3 nucleotides read TGTGCCAGCAGCTTCCAGGGAGGAACTAATGAAAAACTGTTTTTT.

The rearrangement joins TRBV2 to TRBJ2-6, with a possible D match to TRBD1 (6 bases). This CDR3 contains 15 residues. V lost 5 bases and J lost 1, with 9 bases in between. Germline assignment: CDR1 SNHLY and CDR2 FYNNEI. CDR3 nucleotides: TGTGCCAGCAGTTATGACAGGTCTGGGGCCAACGTCCTGACTTTC. Residues: CASSYDRSGANVLTF.

This sequence joins TRBV21-1 and TRBJ2-5; the table assigns TRBD2, which was not confirmed against the DNA. TRBV21-1 is termed a pseudogene. The CDR3 has 14 amino acids. This CDR3 is CASSLGGGPQTQYF. The CDR3 bases are TGTGCCAGCAGTCTAGGGGGGGGGCCCCAGACCCAGTACTTC.

The CDR3 sequence is CASSLETGEKLFF. The CDR3 DNA reads as TGTGCCAGCAGCCTGGAGACAGGTGAAAAACTGTTTTTT. J is TRBJ1-4 and V is TRBV12-3 or TRBV12-4, with a possible D match to TRBD1 (6 bases). CDR3 length: 13 amino acids. Trimming took 6 bases from V and 7 from J, leaving 12 bases between them.

The chain's CDR3 is CASRRSDRVAFF. DNA of the CDR3: TGTGCCAGCAGACGGTCGGACAGGGTAGCTTTCTTT. The chain has TRBV12-3 or TRBV12-4 and TRBJ1-1, with TRBD1 matching 8 bases. CDR3 size: 12 residues. With 6 bases clipped from V and 10 bases from J, the junction kept 7 bases outside the gene matches.

V and J are TRBV7-9 and TRBJ1-1, with TRBD1 matching over 8 bases. The CDR3 is 16 residues long. Losses at the gene ends were 5 bases for V and 5 bases for J; bases not matched to a gene: 13. Germline assignment: CDR1 SEHNR and CDR2 FQNEAQ (reference sequence). CDR3 protein: CASSLDRGQGRTEAFF. The CDR3 DNA follows: TGTGCCAGCAGCCTCGACCGCGGACAGGGAAGGACTGAAGCTTTCTTT. The whole variable domain, filled in from reference TRBV7-9 and TRBJ1-1, reads DTGVSQNPRHKITKRGQNVTFRCDPISEHNRLYWYRQTLGQGPEFLTYFQNEAQLEKSRLLSDRFSAERPKGSFSTLEIQRTEQGDSAMYLCASSLDRGQGRTEAFFGQGTRLTVV.

This CDR3 is CASSPRQGATGELFF. CDR3 nucleotide sequence: TGTGCCAGCTCACCGCGACAGGGGGCCACCGGGGAGCTGTTTTTT. This chain joins TRBV18 and TRBJ2-2; 10 positions match TRBD1. Germline lookup yields CDR1 KGHSH and CDR2 LQKENI. The junction had 2 bases not matched to a gene; V was cut back by 3 bases and J by 4 bases. The CDR3 length is 15 residues.

The chain uses TRBV19 and TRBJ1-2; 7 positions match TRBD1. The CDR3 covers 15 residues. From germline, CDR1 is LNHDA and CDR2 SQIVND (reference sequence). The junction had 7 bases not matched to a gene; V was cut back by 2 bases and J by 4 bases. The CDR3 coding sequence is TGTGCCAGTAGTATACCGGACAGGCCTGCCTATGGCTACACCTTC. Translating it yields CASSIPDRPAYGYTF.

The rearrangement uses TRBV27 and TRBJ2-6; TRBD1 aligns across 9 bases. Germline assignment: CDR1 MNHEY and CDR2 SMNVEV (reference sequence). The J segment lost 0 bases and the V segment lost 5 bases, leaving 11 bases of the junction unmatched. This CDR3 is built from 19 residues. The CDR3 nucleotides read TGTGCCAGCAGTCTCGTTCCCGGGACAGGGCTCTCTGGGGCCAACGTCCTGACTTTC. Its protein product is CASSLVPGTGLSGANVLTF.

This chain uses TRBV7-9 with TRBJ2-4; TRBD1 agrees at 7 bases. The CDR3 is made up of 14 amino acids. V trimming: 5 bases; J trimming: 16 bases; junction bases outside the gene matches: 17. The germline V gene encodes CDR1 SEHNR and CDR2 FQNEAQ (reference sequence). As DNA, the CDR3 is TGTGCCAGCAGCCACGGAGCCTCAGGGGGATTCGAATACTTC. Its protein product is CASSHGASGGFEYF.

This clone occurred a few times. An end of the junction does not agree with germline; a read error may underlie this. V gene TRBV7-7 combines with J gene TRBJ2-2, with 12 nucleotides matching TRBD2. CDR1 and CDR2 (germline): SSHAT, FNYEAQ (reference sequence). The CDR3 length is 15 residues. The CDR3 DNA sequence: TGTGCTAGCAGCCCGACTAGCGGGGGCCTAGGGGAGCTGTTTTTT. Its protein is CASSPTSGGLGELFF.

This sequence joins TRBV5-1 and TRBJ1-1; 8 nucleotides line up with TRBD1. V was pared by 0 bases and J by 0 bases, with 4 bases of the junction left unmatched. Germline-derived CDR1 and CDR2 are SGHRS and YFSETQ. This CDR3 is 16 amino acids long. The CDR3 nucleotides are TGCGCCAGCAGCTTGGGGACAGGGAAGATGAACACTGAAGCTTTCTTT. It is translated as CASSLGTGKMNTEAFF.

The chain recombines TRBV10-3 with TRBJ1-2; D is ambiguous. Deletions cut 6 bases from V and 2 bases from J, with 10 bases between. CDR1 and CDR2 (germline): ENHRY, SYGVKD. The CDR3 covers 13 residues. The CDR3 DNA is TGTGCCATCAGCGAGCAGGTGAACTATGGCTACACCTTC. Translation: CAISEQVNYGYTF.

The chain couples TRBV20-1 to TRBJ2-1; TRBD2 aligns across 9 bases. V gave up 3 bases and J gave up 9 bases; unmatched junction bases: 6. The length of the CDR3 is 13 residues. CDR1 is DFQATT, CDR2 SNEGSKA, per germline (reference sequence). The CDR3 sequence: CSASGGGAGEQFF. The CDR3 DNA sequence: TGCAGTGCTAGTGGCGGGGGGGCAGGTGAGCAGTTCTTC.

The chain has TRBV6-5 and TRBJ1-3; 10 positions match TRBD1. The CDR3 is 14 residues long. CDR1 and CDR2 from the germline V gene are MNHEY and SVGAGI. Germline trimming cut 7 bases from V and 4 bases from J; bases unmatched to any gene: 4. The DNA of the CDR3 is TGTGCCAGCAATCGACAGGGGGCAGGAAACACCATATATTTT. It is translated as CASNRQGAGNTIYF.

CDR3 coding DNA: TGTGCCAGCAGTTACTCGCCCGGGGGGAACACTGAAGCTTTCTTT. It codes for CASSYSPGGNTEAFF. This sequence joins TRBV6-5 and TRBJ1-1; weak D call: TRBD1 (5 bases). Trimming took off 0 bases at V and 1 base at J, with 9 bases between the two ends. Germline V gene data show CDR1 as MNHEY and CDR2 as SVGAGI. The CDR3 totals 15 residues.

V is TRBV11-2 and J is TRBJ2-7; TRBD2 matches 8 bases. V gave up 5 bases and J gave up 5 bases; unmatched junction bases: 14. This CDR3 is built from 16 residues. CDR1 and CDR2 from the germline V gene are SGHAT and FQNNGV. For the CDR3, the DNA is TGTGCCAGCAGCACTGGTGGCGGGGGGCGTGTAAACGAGCAGTACTTC. It is translated as CASSTGGGGRVNEQYF.

The chain is built from TRBV7-9 and TRBJ1-1, with D perhaps matching TRBD1 (6 bases). This CDR3 spans 16 amino acids. The germline V and J ends were trimmed by 2 bases and 1 base, with 14 bases remaining between them. Germline V gene data show CDR1 as SEHNR and CDR2 as FQNEAQ (reference sequence). The CDR3: CASSLRFGTQNTEAFF. The DNA of the CDR3 is TGTGCCAGCAGCTTACGATTTGGGACACAGAACACTGAAGCTTTCTTT.

V and J are TRBV3-1 (or the pseudogene TRBV3-2) and TRBJ1-1, with D unclear. Trimming cost V 1 base and J 1 base, with 13 bases left between them. The CDR3 runs to 16 residues. Per germline, CDR1 LGHDT and CDR2 YNNKEL (reference sequence). This CDR3 reads CASSQGRKRKNTEAFF. The CDR3 DNA reads TGTGCCAGCAGCCAAGGAAGGAAGCGCAAGAACACTGAAGCTTTCTTT.

The chain employs TRBV5-1 and TRBJ2-2; 10 bases agree with TRBD2. Germline CDR1 reads SGHRS; CDR2 reads YFSETQ. This CDR3 region has 16 residues. V trimming: 4 bases; J trimming: 3 bases; junction bases outside the gene matches: 6. The DNA of the CDR3 is TGCGCCAGCAGCGCTACTAGCGGGGTCGACACCGGGGAGCTGTTTTTT. This sequence encodes CASSATSGVDTGELFF.

The rearrangement links TRBV18 to TRBJ2-7, with D perhaps matching TRBD1 (6 bases). V gave up 8 bases and J gave up 6 bases, with 23 bases separating them. This CDR3 contains 15 residues. Germline-derived CDR1 and CDR2 are KGHSH and LQKENI. The CDR3 here is CASSQHKTGVSEQYF. The CDR3 region has the DNA TGTGCCAGCAGTCAACACAAGACAGGTGTCTCCGAGCAGTACTTC.

The V call is TRBV28, the J call TRBJ1-1, with 11 nucleotides matching TRBD1. The CDR3 is made up of 16 amino acids. Per the germline V gene, CDR1 is MDHEN and CDR2 is SYDVKM. The V and J ends lost 4 bases and 4 bases, in that order; junction bases with no gene match: 8. The chain's CDR3 is CASSSPGQGGGTEAFF. As DNA, the CDR3 is TGTGCCAGCAGTTCCCCGGGACAGGGGGGGGGCACTGAAGCTTTCTTT. Variable domain in full (rest from reference TRBV28 and TRBJ1-1): DVKVTQSSRYLVKRTGEKVFLECVQDMDHENMFWYRQDPGLGLRLIYFSYDVKMKEKGDIPEGYSVSREKKERFSLILESASTNQTSMYLCASSSPGQGGGTEAFFGQGTRLTVV.

This sequence joins TRBV11-2 and TRBJ2-1, with 7 bases matching TRBD1. This CDR3 has 17 amino acids. Per germline, CDR1 SGHAT and CDR2 FQNNGV. The J segment lost 4 bases and the V segment lost 1 base, leaving 10 bases of the junction unmatched. The CDR3, as DNA: TGTGCCAGCAGCTTAGGAACAGGGGTAATAATTTACAATGAGCAGTTCTTC. The encoded protein is CASSLGTGVIIYNEQFF.

The chain combines TRBV3-1 (or the pseudogene TRBV3-2) with TRBJ1-2, with D unclear. Trimming removed 2 bases at V and 5 bases at J, with 12 bases between. CDR1 is LGHDT, CDR2 YNNKEL, per germline (reference sequence). The CDR3 extends over 14 amino acids. CDR3 in amino acids: CASSQLGSPYGYTF. The CDR3 coding sequence is TGTGCCAGCAGCCAACTAGGCAGTCCTTATGGCTACACCTTC.

The table lists this clone with a count of one. The gene calls are TRBV6-2 or TRBV6-3 and TRBJ1-2, with D uncertain. Germline V CDR1 and CDR2: MNHEY, SVGEGT. V was cut by 2 bases and J by 0 bases, with 4 bases left in between. This CDR3 has 13 residues. CDR3 coding DNA: TGTGCCAGCAGTTACGCGGCTAACTATGGCTACACCTTC. Translating it yields CASSYAANYGYTF.

The rearrangement uses TRBV7-2 and TRBJ1-6; 10 bases are shared with TRBD1. Germline trimming cut 5 bases from V and 9 bases from J; bases unmatched to any gene: 7. Per germline, CDR1 SGHTA and CDR2 FQGNSA. The CDR3 spans 15 residues. In DNA form, the CDR3 reads TGTGCCAGCAGCCTGATCCGGGACAGGGGTTCACCCCTCCACTTT. Amino acids: CASSLIRDRGSPLHF.

This rearrangement joins TRBV21-1 to TRBJ2-2; the table's D call of TRBD1 was not tested on the DNA. TRBV21-1 is listed as a pseudogene. CDR3 length equals 16 residues. In nucleotides, the CDR3 is TGTGCCAGCCTTCTTCCCCAGGGGGCAGAGACCGGGGAGCTGTTTTTT. This gives the protein CASLLPQGAETGELFF.

The V gene is TRBV20-1, the J gene TRBJ1-1; D uncertain. The CDR3 covers 13 residues. V was cut by 3 bases and J by 5 bases, with 13 bases left in between. CDR1 is DFQATT and CDR2 is SNEGSKA in the germline V gene (reference sequence). CDR3 in amino acids: CSASPYLPTEAFF. The CDR3 DNA sequence: TGCAGTGCTAGTCCGTATCTCCCTACTGAAGCTTTCTTT.

The chain combines TRBV7-2 with TRBJ1-2; TRBD1 matches 7 bases. CDR1 and CDR2 (germline): SGHTA, FQGNSA. V shed 2 bases and J 0 bases; nucleotides not matched to a gene: 3. There are 15 residues in the CDR3. CDR3 sequence: CASSLLTGTNYGYTF. The CDR3 DNA sequence: TGTGCCAGCAGCTTACTGACAGGGACTAACTATGGCTACACCTTC. The variable domain in full, completed from reference TRBV7-2 and TRBJ1-2, reads GAGVSQSPSNKVTEKGKDVELRCDPISGHTALYWYRQSLGQGLEFLIYFQGNSAPDKSGLPSDRFSAERTGGSVSTLTIQRTQQEDSAVYLCASSLLTGTNYGYTFGSGTRLTVV.

The chain joins TRBV6-5 to TRBJ1-1; D is perhaps TRBD1 (5 bases). Trimming took off 6 bases at V and 8 bases at J, with 10 bases between the two ends. CDR3 size: 11 residues. The germline V gene has CDR1 MNHEY and CDR2 SVGAGI. Here the CDR3 DNA reads TGTGCCAGCAGCCTTGACAGAGAAGCTTTCTTT. This codes for CASSLDREAFF.

The rearrangement uses TRBV28 and TRBJ2-3; 9 positions agree with TRBD2. The germline V gene has CDR1 MDHEN and CDR2 SYDVKM. J was trimmed by 6 bases and V by 2 bases; bases with no gene match: 3. CDR3 length: 14 amino acids. CDR3 sequence (DNA): TGTGCCAGCAGTTTAGTCGCGGGGGGGGATACGCAGTATTTT. Translation: CASSLVAGGDTQYF.